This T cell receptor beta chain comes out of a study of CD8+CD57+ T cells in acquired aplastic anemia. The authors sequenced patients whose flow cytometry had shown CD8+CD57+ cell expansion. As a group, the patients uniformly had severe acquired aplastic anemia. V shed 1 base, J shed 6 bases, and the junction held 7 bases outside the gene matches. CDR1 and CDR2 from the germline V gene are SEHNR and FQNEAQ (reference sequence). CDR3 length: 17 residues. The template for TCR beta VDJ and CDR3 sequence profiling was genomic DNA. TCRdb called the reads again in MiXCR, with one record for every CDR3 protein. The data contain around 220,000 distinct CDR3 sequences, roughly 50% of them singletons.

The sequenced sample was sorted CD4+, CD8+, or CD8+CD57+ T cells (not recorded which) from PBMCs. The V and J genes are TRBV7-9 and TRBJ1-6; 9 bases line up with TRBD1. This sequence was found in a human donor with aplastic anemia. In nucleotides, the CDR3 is TGTGCCAGCAGCTTAGGACTCCTGGGACAGGGTAATTCACCCCTCCACTTT. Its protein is CASSLGLLGQGNSPLHF.